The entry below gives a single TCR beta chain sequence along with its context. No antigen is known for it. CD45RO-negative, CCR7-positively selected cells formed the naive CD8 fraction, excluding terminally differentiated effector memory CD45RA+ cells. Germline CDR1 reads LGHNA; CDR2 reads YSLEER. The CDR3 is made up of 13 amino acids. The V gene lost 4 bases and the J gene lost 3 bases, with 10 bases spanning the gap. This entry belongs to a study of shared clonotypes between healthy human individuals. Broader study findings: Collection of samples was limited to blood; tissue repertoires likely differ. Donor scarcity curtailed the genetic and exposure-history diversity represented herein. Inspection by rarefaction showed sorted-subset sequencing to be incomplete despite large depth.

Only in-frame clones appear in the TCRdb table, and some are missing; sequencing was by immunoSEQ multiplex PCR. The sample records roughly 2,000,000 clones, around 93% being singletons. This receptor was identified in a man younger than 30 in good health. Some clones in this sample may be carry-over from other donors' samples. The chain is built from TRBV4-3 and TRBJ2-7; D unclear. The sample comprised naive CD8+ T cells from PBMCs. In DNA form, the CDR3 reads TGCGCCAGCAGCCCAACTTCCAGCTACGAGCAGTACTTC. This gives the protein CASSPTSSYEQYF.